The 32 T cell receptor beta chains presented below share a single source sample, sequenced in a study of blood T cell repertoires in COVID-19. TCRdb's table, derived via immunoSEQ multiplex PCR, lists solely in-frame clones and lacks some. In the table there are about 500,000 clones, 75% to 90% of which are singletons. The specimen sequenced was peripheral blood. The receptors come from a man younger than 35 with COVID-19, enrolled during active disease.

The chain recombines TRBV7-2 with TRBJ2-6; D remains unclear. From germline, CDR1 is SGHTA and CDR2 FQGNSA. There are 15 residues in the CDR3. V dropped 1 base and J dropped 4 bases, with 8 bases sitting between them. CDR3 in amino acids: CASSLVLPGANVLTF. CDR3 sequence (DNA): TGTGCCAGCAGCTTAGTCCTCCCCGGGGCCAACGTCCTGACTTTC.

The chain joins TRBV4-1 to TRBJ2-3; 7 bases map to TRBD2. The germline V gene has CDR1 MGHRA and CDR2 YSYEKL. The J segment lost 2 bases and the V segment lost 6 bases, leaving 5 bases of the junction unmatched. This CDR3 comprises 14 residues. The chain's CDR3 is CASSYGTNTDTQYF. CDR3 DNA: TGCGCCAGCAGTTACGGGACTAACACAGATACGCAGTATTTT.

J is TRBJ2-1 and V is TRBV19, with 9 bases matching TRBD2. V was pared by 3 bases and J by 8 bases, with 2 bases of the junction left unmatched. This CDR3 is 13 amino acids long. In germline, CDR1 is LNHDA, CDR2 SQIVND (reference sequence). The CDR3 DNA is TGTGCCAGTAGTATTGAGCGGGGGGATGAGCAGTTCTTC. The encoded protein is CASSIERGDEQFF. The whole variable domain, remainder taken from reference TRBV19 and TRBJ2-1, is DGGITQSPKYLFRKEGQNVTLSCEQNLNHDAMYWYRQDPGQGLRLIYYSQIVNDFQKGDIAEGYSVSREKKESFPLTVTSAQKNPTAFYLCASSIERGDEQFFGPGTRLTVL.

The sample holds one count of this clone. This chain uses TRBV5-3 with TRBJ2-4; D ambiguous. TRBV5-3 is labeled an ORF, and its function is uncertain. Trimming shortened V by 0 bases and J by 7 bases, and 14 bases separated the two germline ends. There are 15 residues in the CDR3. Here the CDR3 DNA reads TGTGCCAGAAGCTTGGAAGCTCCCGGAGTGAACATTCAGTACTTC. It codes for CARSLEAPGVNIQYF.

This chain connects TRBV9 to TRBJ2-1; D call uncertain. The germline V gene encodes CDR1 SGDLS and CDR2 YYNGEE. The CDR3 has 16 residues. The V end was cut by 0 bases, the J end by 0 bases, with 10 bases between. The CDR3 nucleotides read TGTGCCAGCAGCGTAGAGATTAGAAGCTCCTACAATGAGCAGTTCTTC. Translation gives CASSVEIRSSYNEQFF.

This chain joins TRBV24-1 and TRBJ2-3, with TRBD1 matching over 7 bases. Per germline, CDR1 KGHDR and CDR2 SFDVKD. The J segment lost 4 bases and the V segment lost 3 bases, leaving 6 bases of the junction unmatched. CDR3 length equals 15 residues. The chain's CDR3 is CATSDKAGGSDTQYF. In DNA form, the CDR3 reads TGTGCCACCAGTGATAAGGCAGGGGGATCAGATACGCAGTATTTT.

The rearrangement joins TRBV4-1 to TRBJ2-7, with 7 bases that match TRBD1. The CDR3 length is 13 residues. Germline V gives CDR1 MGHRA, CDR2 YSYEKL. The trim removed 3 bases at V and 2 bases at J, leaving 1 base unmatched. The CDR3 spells CASSHDRAYEQYF. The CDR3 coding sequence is TGCGCCAGCAGCCATGACAGGGCCTACGAGCAGTACTTC.

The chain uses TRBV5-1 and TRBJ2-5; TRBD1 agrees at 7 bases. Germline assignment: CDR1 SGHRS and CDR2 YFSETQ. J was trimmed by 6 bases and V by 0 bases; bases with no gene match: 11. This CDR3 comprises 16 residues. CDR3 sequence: CASSLVAGTGDQTQYF. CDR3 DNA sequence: TGCGCCAGCAGCTTGGTGGCGGGTACAGGGGATCAGACCCAGTACTTC.

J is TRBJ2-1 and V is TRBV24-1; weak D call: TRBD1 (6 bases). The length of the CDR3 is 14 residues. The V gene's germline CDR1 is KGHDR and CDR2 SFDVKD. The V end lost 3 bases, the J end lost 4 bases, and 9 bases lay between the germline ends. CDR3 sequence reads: CATSDRGQYNEQFF. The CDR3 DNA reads TGTGCCACCAGTGATAGAGGACAGTACAATGAGCAGTTCTTC.

In DNA form, the CDR3 reads TGTGCCTGGAGTGTGGCGGGTGAGCAGTTCTTC. This codes for CAWSVAGEQFF. The genes are TRBV30 and TRBJ2-1, with D possibly TRBD2 on 5 matching bases. This CDR3 contains 11 residues. Trimming took 0 bases from V and 9 from J, leaving 6 bases between them. Looked up from germline, CDR1 is GTSNPN and CDR2 is SVGIG (reference sequence).

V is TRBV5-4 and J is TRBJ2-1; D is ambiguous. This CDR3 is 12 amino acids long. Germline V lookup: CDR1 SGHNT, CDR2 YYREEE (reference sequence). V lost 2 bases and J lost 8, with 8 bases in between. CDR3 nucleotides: TGTGCCAGCAGCTTAGAGGTGGATGAGCAGTTCTTC. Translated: CASSLEVDEQFF.

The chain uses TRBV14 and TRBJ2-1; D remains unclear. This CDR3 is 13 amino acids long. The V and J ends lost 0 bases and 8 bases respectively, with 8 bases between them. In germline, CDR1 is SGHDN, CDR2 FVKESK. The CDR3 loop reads CASSQDGMDEQFF. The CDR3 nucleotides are TGTGCCAGCAGCCAAGATGGCATGGATGAGCAGTTCTTC.

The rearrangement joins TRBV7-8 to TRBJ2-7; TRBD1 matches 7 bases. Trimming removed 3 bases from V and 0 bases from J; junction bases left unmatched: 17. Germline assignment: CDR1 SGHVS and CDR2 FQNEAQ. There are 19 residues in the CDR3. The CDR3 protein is CASSFPSSQGQENSYEQYF. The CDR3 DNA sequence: TGTGCCAGCAGCTTCCCTAGTAGCCAAGGACAGGAAAACTCCTACGAGCAGTACTTC.

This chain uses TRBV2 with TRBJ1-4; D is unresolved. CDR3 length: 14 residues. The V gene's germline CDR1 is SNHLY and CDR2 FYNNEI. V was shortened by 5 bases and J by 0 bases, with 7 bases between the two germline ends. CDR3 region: CASSPVATNEKLFF. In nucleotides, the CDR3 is TGTGCCAGCAGTCCAGTGGCAACTAATGAAAAACTGTTTTTT.

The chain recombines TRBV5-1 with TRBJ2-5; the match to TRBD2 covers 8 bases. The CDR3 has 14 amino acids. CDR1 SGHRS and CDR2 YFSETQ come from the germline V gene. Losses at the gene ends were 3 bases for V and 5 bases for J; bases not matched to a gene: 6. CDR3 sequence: CASSSRGGGETQYF. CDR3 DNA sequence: TGCGCCAGCAGCTCCCGGGGGGGCGGCGAGACCCAGTACTTC.

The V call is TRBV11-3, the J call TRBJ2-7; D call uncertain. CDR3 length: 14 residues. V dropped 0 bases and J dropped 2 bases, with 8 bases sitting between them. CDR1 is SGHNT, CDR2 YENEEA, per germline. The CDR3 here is CASSLEGSAYEQYF. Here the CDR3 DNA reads TGTGCCAGCAGCTTAGAGGGCAGTGCCTACGAGCAGTACTTC.

The CDR3 is CASSRTATGVWLGNIQYF. CDR3 nucleotide sequence: TGCGCCAGCAGCCGGACTGCCACGGGTGTTTGGTTGGGAAACATTCAGTACTTC. The chain recombines TRBV5-1 with TRBJ2-4; perhaps TRBD2 as D (5 bases). Trimming cost V 4 bases and J 6 bases, with 26 bases left between them. Germline CDR1 SGHRS, CDR2 YFSETQ. The CDR3 runs 18 residues.

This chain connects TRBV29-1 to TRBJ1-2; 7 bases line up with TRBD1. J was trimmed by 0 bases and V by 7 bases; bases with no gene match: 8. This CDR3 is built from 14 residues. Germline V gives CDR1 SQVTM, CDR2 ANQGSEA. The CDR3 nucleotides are TGCAGCGCTAACCGAGGGGGCGCTAACTATGGCTACACCTTC. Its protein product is CSANRGGANYGYTF.

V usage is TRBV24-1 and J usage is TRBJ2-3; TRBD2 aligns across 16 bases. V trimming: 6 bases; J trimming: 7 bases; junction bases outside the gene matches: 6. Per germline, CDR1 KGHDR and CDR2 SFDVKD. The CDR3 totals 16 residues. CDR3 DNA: TGTGCCACCAGTCCGGGACTAGCGGGAGGGTCGTATACGCAGTATTTT. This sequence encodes CATSPGLAGGSYTQYF.

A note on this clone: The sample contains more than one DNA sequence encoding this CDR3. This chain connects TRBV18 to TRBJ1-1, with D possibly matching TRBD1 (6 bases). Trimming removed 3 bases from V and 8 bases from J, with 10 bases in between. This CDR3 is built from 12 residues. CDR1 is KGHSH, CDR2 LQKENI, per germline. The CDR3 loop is CASSPLQGEAFF. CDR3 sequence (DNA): TGTGCCAGCTCACCCTTACAGGGAGAAGCTTTCTTT.

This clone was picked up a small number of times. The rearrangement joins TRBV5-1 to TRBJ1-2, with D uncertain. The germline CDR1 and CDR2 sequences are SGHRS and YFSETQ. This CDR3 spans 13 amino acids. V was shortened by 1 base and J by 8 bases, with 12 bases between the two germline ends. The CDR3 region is CASSLTPGGGYTF. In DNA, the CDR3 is TGCGCCAGCAGCTTGACCCCAGGAGGGGGCTACACCTTC.

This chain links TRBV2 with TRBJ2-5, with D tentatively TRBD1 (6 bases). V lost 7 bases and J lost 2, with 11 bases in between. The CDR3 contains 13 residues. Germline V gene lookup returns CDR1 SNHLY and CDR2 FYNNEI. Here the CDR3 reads CASTLDSQETQYF. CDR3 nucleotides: TGTGCCAGCACCTTGGACAGTCAAGAGACCCAGTACTTC. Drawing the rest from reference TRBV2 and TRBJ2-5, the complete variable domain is EPEVTQTPSHQVTQMGQEVILRCVPISNHLYFYWYRQILGQKVEFLVSFYNNEISEKSEIFDDQFSVERPDGSNFTLKIRSTKLEDSAMYFCASTLDSQETQYFGPGTRLLVL.

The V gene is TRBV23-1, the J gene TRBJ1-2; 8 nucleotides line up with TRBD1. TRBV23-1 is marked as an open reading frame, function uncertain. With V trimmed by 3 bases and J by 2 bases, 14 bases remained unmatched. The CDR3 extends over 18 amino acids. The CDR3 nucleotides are TGCGCCAGCAGTCATGGGGGGACAGGCCAAAATCTAAACTATGGCTACACCTTC. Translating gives CASSHGGTGQNLNYGYTF.

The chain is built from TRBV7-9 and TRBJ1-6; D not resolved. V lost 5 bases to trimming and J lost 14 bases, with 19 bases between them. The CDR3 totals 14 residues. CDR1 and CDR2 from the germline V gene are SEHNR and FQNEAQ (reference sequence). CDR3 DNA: TGTGCCAGCAGCCAAGACGGAGTTGATGAGTCCCTCCACTTT. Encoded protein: CASSQDGVDESLHF. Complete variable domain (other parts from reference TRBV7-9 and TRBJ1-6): DTGVSQNPRHKITKRGQNVTFRCDPISEHNRLYWYRQTLGQGPEFLTYFQNEAQLEKSRLLSDRFSAERPKGSFSTLEIQRTEQGDSAMYLCASSQDGVDESLHFGNGTRLTVT.

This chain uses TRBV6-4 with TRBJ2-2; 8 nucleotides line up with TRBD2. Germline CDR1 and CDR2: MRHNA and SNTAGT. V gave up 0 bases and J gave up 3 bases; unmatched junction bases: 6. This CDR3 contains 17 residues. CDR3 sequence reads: CASSDSKAGVDTGELFF. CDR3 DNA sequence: TGTGCCAGCAGTGACTCGAAAGCGGGAGTAGACACCGGGGAGCTGTTTTTT.

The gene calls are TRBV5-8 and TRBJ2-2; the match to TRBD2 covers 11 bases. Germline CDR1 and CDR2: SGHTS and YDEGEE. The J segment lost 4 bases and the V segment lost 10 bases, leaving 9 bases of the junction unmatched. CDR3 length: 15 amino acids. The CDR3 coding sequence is TGTGCCGGGCGGCCAGGACTAGCGGGCACCGGGGAGCTGTTTTTT. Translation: CAGRPGLAGTGELFF.

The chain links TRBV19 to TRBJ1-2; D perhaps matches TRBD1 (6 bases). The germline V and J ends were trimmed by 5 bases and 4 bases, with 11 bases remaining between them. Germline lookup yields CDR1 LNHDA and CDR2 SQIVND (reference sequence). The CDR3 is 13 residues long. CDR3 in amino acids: CASSRAGAYGYTF. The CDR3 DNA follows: TGTGCCAGTAGTCGAGCAGGGGCCTATGGCTACACCTTC. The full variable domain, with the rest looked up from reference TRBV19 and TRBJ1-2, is DGGITQSPKYLFRKEGQNVTLSCEQNLNHDAMYWYRQDPGQGLRLIYYSQIVNDFQKGDIAEGYSVSREKKESFPLTVTSAQKNPTAFYLCASSRAGAYGYTFGSGTRLTVV.

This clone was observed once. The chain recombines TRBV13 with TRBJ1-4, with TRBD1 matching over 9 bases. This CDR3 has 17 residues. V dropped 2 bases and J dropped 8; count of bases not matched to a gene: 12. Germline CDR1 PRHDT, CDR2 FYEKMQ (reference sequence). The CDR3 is CASSLRQGDFGAEKLFF. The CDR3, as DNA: TGTGCCAGCAGCTTAAGACAGGGGGATTTCGGTGCCGAAAAACTGTTTTTT.

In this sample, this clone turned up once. CDR3 coding DNA: TGTGCCAGCAGCTTTAACGTGAAGGGGGCCGGTGGCTACACCTTC. Protein product: CASSFNVKGAGGYTF. This sequence joins TRBV5-6 and TRBJ1-2; 7 bases fit TRBD1. With 2 bases clipped from V and 7 bases from J, the junction kept 11 bases outside the gene matches. Germline lookup yields CDR1 SGHDT and CDR2 YYEEEE. CDR3 length: 15 amino acids.

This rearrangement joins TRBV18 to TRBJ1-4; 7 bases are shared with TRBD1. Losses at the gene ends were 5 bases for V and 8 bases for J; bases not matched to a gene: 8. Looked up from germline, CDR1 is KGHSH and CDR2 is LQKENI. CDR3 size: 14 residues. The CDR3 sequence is CASSSTGDGEKLFF. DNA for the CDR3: TGTGCCAGCTCATCAACAGGGGACGGGGAAAAACTGTTTTTT.

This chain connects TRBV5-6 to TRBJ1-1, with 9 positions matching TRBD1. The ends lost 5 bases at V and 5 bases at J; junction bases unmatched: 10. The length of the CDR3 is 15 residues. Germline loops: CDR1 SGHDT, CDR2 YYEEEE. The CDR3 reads CASRPRGQGTTEAFF. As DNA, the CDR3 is TGTGCCAGCAGACCTCGAGGACAGGGGACTACTGAAGCTTTCTTT.

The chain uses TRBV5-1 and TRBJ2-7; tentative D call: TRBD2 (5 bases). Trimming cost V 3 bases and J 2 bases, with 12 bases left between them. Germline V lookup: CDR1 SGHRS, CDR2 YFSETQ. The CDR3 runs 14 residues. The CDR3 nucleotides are TGCGCCAGCAGCTCGTTAAGGAGGCCCTACGAGCAGTACTTC. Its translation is CASSSLRRPYEQYF.